These 9 T cell receptor beta chains were all obtained from the same sample, sequenced in a study of beta chain features in type 1 diabetes. Overall study results and limits: In every one of the four CD4+ subsets, TCRB CDR3s were moderately but significantly shorter in Type 1 diabetes patients.

Their cognate antigens are unknown. Reverse transcription of all isolated RNA meant that expressed TCRB transcripts were sequenced. Clones were read by immunoSEQ multiplex PCR, and TCRdb kept only the in-frame ones, dropping some. Of 600,000 to 700,000 clones listed, roughly 12% are singletons. Sequenced sample: naive CD4+ T cells from blood. These receptors were collected from a man under 40 with type 1 diabetes.

The J gene is TRBJ2-7, the V gene TRBV30; 7 bases are a match to TRBD1. Trimming removed 4 bases from V and 4 bases from J; junction bases left unmatched: 7. Germline assignment: CDR1 GTSNPN and CDR2 SVGIG (reference sequence). This CDR3 has 13 amino acids. For the CDR3, the DNA is TGTGCCTGGAAGGGGGCAGGGGAATACGAGCAGTACTTC. Translated: CAWKGAGEYEQYF.

V gene TRBV4-3 combines with J gene TRBJ2-2; 7 bases match TRBD1. The CDR3 sequence is 17 residues long. Germline CDR1 LGHNA, CDR2 YSLEER. V shed 1 base and J 6 bases; nucleotides not matched to a gene: 11. This CDR3 reads CASSQAGQSTRAGELFF. CDR3 in DNA: TGCGCCAGCAGCCAAGCGGGACAGTCGACGAGGGCCGGGGAGCTGTTTTTT.

The chain combines TRBV6-5 with TRBJ1-2; D is uncertain. Germline assignment: CDR1 MNHEY and CDR2 SVGAGI. Trimming took 6 bases from V and 2 from J, leaving 13 bases between them. The CDR3 length is 14 residues. The chain's CDR3 is CASRTLGTNYGYTF. CDR3 coding DNA: TGTGCCAGCAGAACCCTCGGCACCAACTATGGCTACACCTTC.

The chain couples TRBV7-2 to TRBJ1-3, with D hard to call. V gave up 5 bases and J gave up 0 bases, with 14 bases separating them. The CDR3 totals 16 residues. CDR1 is SGHTA, CDR2 FQGNSA, per germline. CDR3 region: CASSNWVSFSGNTIYF. The CDR3 nucleotides read TGTGCCAGCAGCAATTGGGTGTCCTTCTCTGGAAACACCATATATTTT.

The rearrangement uses TRBV7-2 and TRBJ2-5; no firm D call. Germline values: CDR1 SGHTA, CDR2 FQGNSA. Trimming removed 5 bases at V and 0 bases at J, with 10 bases between. The CDR3 is 14 residues long. For the CDR3, the DNA is TGTGCCAGCAGCCTCGGCAGCAACCAAGAGACCCAGTACTTC. Its translation: CASSLGSNQETQYF.

The sample holds a few counts of this clone. The chain has TRBV4-3 and TRBJ2-5, with unresolved D. Trimming took 1 base from V and 2 from J, leaving 11 bases between them. Germline V CDR1 and CDR2: LGHNA, YSLEER. This CDR3 region has 15 residues. CDR3 in amino acids: CASSQGPSKQETQYF. For the CDR3, the DNA is TGCGCCAGCAGCCAAGGCCCAAGTAAACAAGAGACCCAGTACTTC.

This clone was seen a handful of times. This chain links TRBV9 with TRBJ2-3, with 11 positions matching TRBD2. This CDR3 has 16 amino acids. The germline V gene has CDR1 SGDLS and CDR2 YYNGEE. V dropped 2 bases and J dropped 4; count of bases not matched to a gene: 6. The CDR3 is CASSVAGLAEPDTQYF. The CDR3 DNA follows: TGTGCCAGCAGCGTCGCGGGACTAGCGGAGCCAGATACGCAGTATTTT.

In this sample, this clone turned up a few times. The V gene is TRBV19, the J gene TRBJ2-2, with TRBD1 as a possible D gene (5 bases). This CDR3 comprises 15 residues. The germline gives CDR1 LNHDA, CDR2 SQIVND (reference sequence). Trimming took off 5 bases at V and 5 bases at J, with 15 bases between the two ends. The CDR3 is CASSPQGAWTGELFF. The CDR3 DNA follows: TGTGCCAGTAGTCCCCAAGGGGCTTGGACCGGGGAGCTGTTTTTT.

The chain employs TRBV7-3 and TRBJ2-1; D is undetermined. The V end was cut by 1 base, the J end by 4 bases, with 14 bases between. Germline V gene sequence: CDR1 SGHTA, CDR2 FQGTGA. CDR3 length equals 16 residues. In nucleotides, the CDR3 is TGTGCCAGCAGCTTAATGGGTGACTTCAATTACAATGAGCAGTTCTTC. Amino acids: CASSLMGDFNYNEQFF.